The clone carrying this T cell receptor beta chain has only a few counts. Its target is not known. This specimen comes from a study of beta chain features in type 1 diabetes. Study conclusions and caveats: A definitive answer on HLA type influencing TCRB rearrangement was not reached here. People with Type 1 diabetes carried modestly yet significantly shorter TCRB CDR3s in all four CD4+ subsets.

The CDR3 length is 16 residues. V lost 5 bases and J 0 bases, leaving 16 bases between the germline ends. Germline CDR1 is SEHNR and CDR2 is FQNEAQ (reference sequence). Reverse transcribing all isolated RNA meant expressed TCRB transcripts were sequenced. Data came from immunoSEQ multiplex PCR; TCRdb stores just in-frame clones and leaves some out. The sample yields 630,000 or so clones, around 15% seen once. The chain combines TRBV7-9 with TRBJ2-5; possibly TRBD1 or TRBD2 for D (5 bases each). Sequencing was done on a sample of naive CD4+ T cells from blood. The origin of this receptor is a man in his late teens or twenties with type 1 diabetes. This CDR3 reads CASSRIRGTDQETQYF. CDR3 bases: TGTGCCAGCAGCCGCATCAGAGGGACGGACCAAGAGACCCAGTACTTC.